This T cell receptor (beta chain) was documented in a study of blood T cell repertoires in COVID-19. Study-level background: Samples came from the United States, Italy and Spain, spanning acute and convalescent COVID-19. T cells, B-cell-depleted T cells, or PBMCs supplied cDNA or gDNA.

Germline CDR1 is SGHRS and CDR2 is YFSETQ. This CDR3 has 14 residues. The germline V and J ends were trimmed by 3 bases and 4 bases, with 11 bases remaining between them. The protocol was immunoSEQ multiplex PCR, while the TCRdb copy is restricted to in-frame clones and leaves out a portion. Here the sample spans about 280,000 clones, 85% being singletons. What was sequenced was PBMCs or T cells enriched from blood (not recorded which). The chain uses TRBV5-1 and TRBJ2-4; D is unresolved. This TCR derives from a woman in her forties or fifties who had recovered from COVID-19. The chain's CDR3 is CASSSQRAKNIQYF. Written as DNA, the CDR3 is TGCGCCAGCAGCTCGCAACGAGCTAAAAACATTCAGTACTTC.